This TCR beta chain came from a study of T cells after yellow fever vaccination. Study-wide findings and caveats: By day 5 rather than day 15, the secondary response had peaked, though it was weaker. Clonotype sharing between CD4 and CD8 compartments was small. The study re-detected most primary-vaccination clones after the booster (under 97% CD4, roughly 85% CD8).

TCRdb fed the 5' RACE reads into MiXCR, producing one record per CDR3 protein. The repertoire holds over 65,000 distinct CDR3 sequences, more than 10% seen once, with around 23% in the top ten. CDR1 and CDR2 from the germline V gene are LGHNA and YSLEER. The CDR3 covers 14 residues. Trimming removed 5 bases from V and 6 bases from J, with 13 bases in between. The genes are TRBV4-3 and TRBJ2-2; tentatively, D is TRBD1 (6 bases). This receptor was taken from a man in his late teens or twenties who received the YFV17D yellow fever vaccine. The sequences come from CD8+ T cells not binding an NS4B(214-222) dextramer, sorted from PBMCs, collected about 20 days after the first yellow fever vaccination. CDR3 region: CASSYRQVAGELFF. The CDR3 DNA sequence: TGCGCCAGCAGCTATCGACAGGTGGCCGGGGAGCTGTTTTTT.